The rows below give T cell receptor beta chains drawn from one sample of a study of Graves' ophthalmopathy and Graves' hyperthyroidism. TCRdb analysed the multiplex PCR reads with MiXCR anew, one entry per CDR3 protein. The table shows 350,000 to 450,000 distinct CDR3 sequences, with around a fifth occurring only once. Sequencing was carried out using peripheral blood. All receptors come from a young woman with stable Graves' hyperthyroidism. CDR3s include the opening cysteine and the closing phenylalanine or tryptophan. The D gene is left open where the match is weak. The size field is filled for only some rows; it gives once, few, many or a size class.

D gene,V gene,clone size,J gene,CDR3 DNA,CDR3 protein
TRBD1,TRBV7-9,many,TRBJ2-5,TGTGCCAGCAGCTCGACAGGGGGAGAGACCCAGTACTTC,CASSSTGGETQYF
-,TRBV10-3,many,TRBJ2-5,TGTGCCATCAGTGGGGAGTCAGAGACCCAGTACTTC,CAISGESETQYF
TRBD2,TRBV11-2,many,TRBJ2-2,TGTGCCAGCACCATACGCGGGGCGGGAGTCGGGGAGCTGTTTTTT,CASTIRGAGVGELFF
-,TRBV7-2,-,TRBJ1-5,TGTGCCAGCAGCTTAGTGTTTGTTAATCAGCCCCAGCATTTT,CASSLVFVNQPQHF
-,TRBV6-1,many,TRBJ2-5,TGTGCCAGCAGTGATCCGACGGGACAGACCCAGTACTTC,CASSDPTGQTQYF
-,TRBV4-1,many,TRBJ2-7,TGCGCCAGCTCGTCGGTGGGGAGGACCTACGAGCAGTACTTC,CASSSVGRTYEQYF
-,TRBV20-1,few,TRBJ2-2,TGCAGTGCTACGTCCGGGAGTTACAACACCGGGGAGCTGTTTTTT,CSATSGSYNTGELFF
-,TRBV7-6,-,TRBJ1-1,TGTGCCAGCAGCTTCGCAGGGAGGACTGAAGCTTTCTTT,CASSFAGRTEAFF
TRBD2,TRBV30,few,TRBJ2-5,TGTGCCTGGAGTGTACGCGGACAGCTGGGACTAGCGGGAAGAGAGACCCAGTACTTC,CAWSVRGQLGLAGRETQYF
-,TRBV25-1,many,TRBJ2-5,TGTGCCAGCAGTGAATCTTTAGTAGGCCTCCGTGGGACCCAGTACTTC,CASSESLVGLRGTQYF
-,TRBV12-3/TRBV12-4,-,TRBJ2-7,TGTGCCAGCAGTTTAGGAGCTGCCGAGCAGTACTTC,CASSLGAAEQYF
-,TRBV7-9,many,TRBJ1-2,TGTGCCAGCGTACCGCCAAACTATGGCTACACCTTC,CASVPPNYGYTF
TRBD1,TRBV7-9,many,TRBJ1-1,TGTGCCAGCAGCCTGGACAGGGCCATGAACACTGAAGCTTTCTTT,CASSLDRAMNTEAFF
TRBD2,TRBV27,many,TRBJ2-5,TGTGCCAGCAGTTTCTTAGGACTAGCGGGAGGCCAAGAGACCCAGTACTTC,CASSFLGLAGGQETQYF
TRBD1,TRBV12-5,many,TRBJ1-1,TGTGCTAGTGCCCGGACAGGAAATTGGAACACTGAAGCTTTCTTT,CASARTGNWNTEAFF
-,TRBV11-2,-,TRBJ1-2,TGTGCCAGCAGCGGAAGGACGGACTATGGCTACACCTTC,CASSGRTDYGYTF
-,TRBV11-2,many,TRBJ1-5,TGTGCCAGCAGCTTAGGGTCGGTTCCGAATCAGCCCCAGCATTTT,CASSLGSVPNQPQHF
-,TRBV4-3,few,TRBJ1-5,TGCGCCAGCAGCCAAGGTGGGCATCAGCCCCAGCATTTT,CASSQGGHQPQHF
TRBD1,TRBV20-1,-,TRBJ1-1,TGCAGTGCTAGACAGGGGGCCGTGGACACTGAAGCTTTCTTT,CSARQGAVDTEAFF
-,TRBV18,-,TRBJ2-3,TGTGCCAGCTCACCGCGACTGCCTTACACAGATACGCAGTATTTT,CASSPRLPYTDTQYF
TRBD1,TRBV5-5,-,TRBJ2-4,TGTGCCAGCAGCCTAATGAGACAGGGGTTGCAGTACTTC,CASSLMRQGLQYF
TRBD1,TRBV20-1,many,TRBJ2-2,TGCAGTGCTAGGCCGACAGGGTCTAACACCGGGGAGCTGTTTTTT,CSARPTGSNTGELFF
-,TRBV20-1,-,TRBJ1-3,TGCAGTGCTACGGACAGCTCTGGAAACACCATATATTTT,CSATDSSGNTIYF
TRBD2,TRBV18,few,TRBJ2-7,TGTGCCAGCTCACCACCGGATTGGCGGGAGGGCCACGAGCAGTACTTC,CASSPPDWREGHEQYF
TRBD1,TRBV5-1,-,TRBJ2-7,TGCGCCAGCAGCCCGACAGGGGAAGGGTACGAGCAGTACTTC,CASSPTGEGYEQYF
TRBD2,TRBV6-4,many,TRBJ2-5,TGTGCCAGCAGCTCACCACGGACTAGCGGGAAGATGGAAGAGACCCAGTACTTC,CASSSPRTSGKMEETQYF
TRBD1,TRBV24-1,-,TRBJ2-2,TGTGCCACCAGTGATCGTGACAGGGCGGATCCCTCGTGGACCGGGGAGCTGTTTTTT,CATSDRDRADPSWTGELFF
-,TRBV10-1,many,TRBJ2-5,TGCGCCAGCAGTGTAGGTGGACAAGAGACCCAGTACTTC,CASSVGGQETQYF
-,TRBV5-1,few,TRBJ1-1,TGCGCCAGCAGCAACCCCCTGGGCGAAGGTACTGAAGCTTTCTTT,CASSNPLGEGTEAFF